In this sample, the clone carrying this T cell receptor (beta chain) turned up a few times. No antigen is known for it. TCRdb reprocessed the 5' RACE reads via MiXCR and lists one record per CDR3 protein. The sample holds roughly 720,000 distinct CDR3 sequences; roughly 18% are singletons and the top ten take around 13%. These data belong to a study of identical twins. Study conclusions and caveats: High-abundance cord blood beta clonotypes had fewer insertions; memory repertoires showed none.

V was clipped by 0 bases and J by 6 bases, with 19 bases between them. The germline CDR1 and CDR2 sequences are SGDLS and YYNGEE. The CDR3 covers 16 residues. This sample also belongs to another study, concerning T cells expressing NK-cell markers. That publication notes: Cells sorted as CD3+CD56+NKG2C+, CD3+CD56+NKG2C- and CD3+CD56-NKG2C+ T cells supplied the TCR beta repertoires. Of the CD8+ T cell pool in about six donors, about 1.0-7.0% was accounted for by dominant NKG2C+ clonotypes. Once again these clonotypes came out on top in the CD3+CD56-NKG2C+ fraction of four donors.

The genes are TRBV9 and TRBJ2-7; D is undetermined. The sequenced sample consisted of PBMCs. This TCR derives from a young woman in good health. Here the CDR3 reads CASSVDGSSQSGEQYF. The DNA of the CDR3 is TGTGCCAGCAGCGTAGATGGATCTTCCCAATCGGGCGAGCAGTACTTC. Based on the CDR3 plus reference TRBV9 and TRBJ2-7, the full variable domain is DSGVTQTPKHLITATGQRVTLRCSPRSGDLSVYWYQQSLDQGLQFLIQYYNGEERAKGNILERFSAQQFPDLHSELNLSSLELGDSALYFCASSVDGSSQSGEQYFGPGTRLTVT.